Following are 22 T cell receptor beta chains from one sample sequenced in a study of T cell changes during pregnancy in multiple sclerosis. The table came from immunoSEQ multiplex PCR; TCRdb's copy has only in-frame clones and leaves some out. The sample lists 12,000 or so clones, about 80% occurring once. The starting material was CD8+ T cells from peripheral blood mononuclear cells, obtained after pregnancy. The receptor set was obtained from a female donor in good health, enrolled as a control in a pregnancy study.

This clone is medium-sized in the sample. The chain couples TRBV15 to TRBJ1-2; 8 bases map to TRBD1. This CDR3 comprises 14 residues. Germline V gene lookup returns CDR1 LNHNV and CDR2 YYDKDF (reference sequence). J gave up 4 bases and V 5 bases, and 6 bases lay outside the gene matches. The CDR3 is CATSLDRGGYGYTF. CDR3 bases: TGTGCCACCAGCCTTGACAGGGGTGGCTATGGCTACACCTTC. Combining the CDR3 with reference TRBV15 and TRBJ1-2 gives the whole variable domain DAMVIQNPRYQVTQFGKPVTLSCSQTLNHNVMYWYQQKSSQAPKLLFHYYDKDFNNEADTPDNFQSRRPNTSFCFLDIRSPGLGDTAMYLCATSLDRGGYGYTFGSGTRLTVV.

CDR3 bases: TGTGCCAGCAGCCAAGCAAGCGGTGAGCAGTTCTTC. This sequence encodes CASSQASGEQFF. This chain connects TRBV4-2 to TRBJ2-1, with D tentatively TRBD2 (5 bases). Trimming shortened V by 1 base and J by 9 bases, and 7 bases separated the two germline ends. The CDR3 runs 12 residues. CDR1 and CDR2 (germline): LGHNA, YNFKEQ.

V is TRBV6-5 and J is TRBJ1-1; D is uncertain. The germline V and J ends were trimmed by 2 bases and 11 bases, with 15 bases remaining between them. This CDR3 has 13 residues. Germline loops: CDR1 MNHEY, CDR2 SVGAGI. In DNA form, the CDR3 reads TGTGCCAGCAGTTACAACGGAGAATCTAGGGCTTTCTTT. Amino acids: CASSYNGESRAFF.

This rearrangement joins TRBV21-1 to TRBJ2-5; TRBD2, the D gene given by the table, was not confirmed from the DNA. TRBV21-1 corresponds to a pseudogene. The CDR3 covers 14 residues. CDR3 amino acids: CASPWLVSWETQYF. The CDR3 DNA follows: TGTGCCAGCCCCTGGCTAGTAAGTTGGGAGACCCAGTACTTC.

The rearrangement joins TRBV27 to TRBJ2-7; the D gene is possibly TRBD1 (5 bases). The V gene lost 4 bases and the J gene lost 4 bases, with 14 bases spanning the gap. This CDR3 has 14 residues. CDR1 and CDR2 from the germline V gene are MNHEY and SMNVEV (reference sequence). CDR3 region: CASSSSDNYYEQYF. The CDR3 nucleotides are TGTGCCAGCAGTTCCTCGGACAATTATTACGAGCAGTACTTC.

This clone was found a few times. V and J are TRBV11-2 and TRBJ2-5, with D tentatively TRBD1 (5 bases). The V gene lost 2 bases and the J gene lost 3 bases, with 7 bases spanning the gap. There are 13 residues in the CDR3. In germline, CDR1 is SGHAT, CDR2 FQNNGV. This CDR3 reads CASSLQGEETQYF. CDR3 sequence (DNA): TGTGCCAGCAGCTTACAAGGGGAAGAGACCCAGTACTTC.

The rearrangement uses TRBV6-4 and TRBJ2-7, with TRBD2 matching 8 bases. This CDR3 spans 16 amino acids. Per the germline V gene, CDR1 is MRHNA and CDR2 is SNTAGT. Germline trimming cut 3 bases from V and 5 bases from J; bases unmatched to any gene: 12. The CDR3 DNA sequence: TGTGCCAGCAGTGAGGCGGCGAGCGGGAGCTCGGACGAGCAGTACTTC. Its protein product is CASSEAASGSSDEQYF.

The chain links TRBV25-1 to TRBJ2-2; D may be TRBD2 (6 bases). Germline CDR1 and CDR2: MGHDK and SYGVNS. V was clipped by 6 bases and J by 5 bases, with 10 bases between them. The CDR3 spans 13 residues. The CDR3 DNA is TGTGCCAGCAGCCCCGGGGGAACCGGGGAGCTGTTTTTT. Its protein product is CASSPGGTGELFF.

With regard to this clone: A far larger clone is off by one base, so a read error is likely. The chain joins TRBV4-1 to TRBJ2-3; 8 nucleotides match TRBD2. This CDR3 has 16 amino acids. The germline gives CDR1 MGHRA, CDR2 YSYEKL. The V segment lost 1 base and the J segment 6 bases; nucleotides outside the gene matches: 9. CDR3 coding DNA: TGCGCCAGCAGCCAAGCTTCAGCGGGAGTCCCGGATACGCAGTATTTT. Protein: CASSQASAGVPDTQYF.

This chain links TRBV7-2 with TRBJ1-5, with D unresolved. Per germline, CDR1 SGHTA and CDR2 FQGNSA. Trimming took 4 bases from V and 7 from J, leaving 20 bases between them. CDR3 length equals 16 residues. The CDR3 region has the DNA TGTGCCAGCAGCTACGTAGGTGGAGTTCTAGTGCAGCCCCAGCATTTT. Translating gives CASSYVGGVLVQPQHF.

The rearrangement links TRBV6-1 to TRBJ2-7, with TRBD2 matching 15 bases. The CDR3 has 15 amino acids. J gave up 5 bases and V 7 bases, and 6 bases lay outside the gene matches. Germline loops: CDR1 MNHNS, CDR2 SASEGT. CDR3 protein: CASTRTSGGADEQYF. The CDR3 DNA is TGTGCCAGCACCCGGACTAGCGGGGGGGCCGACGAGCAGTACTTC.

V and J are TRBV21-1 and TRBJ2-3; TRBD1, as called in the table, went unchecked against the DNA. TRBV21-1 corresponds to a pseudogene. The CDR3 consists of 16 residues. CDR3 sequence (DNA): TGTGCCAGCAGCAAAGTCCTGGACAGTCGGACAGATACGCAGTATTTT. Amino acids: CASSKVLDSRTDTQYF.

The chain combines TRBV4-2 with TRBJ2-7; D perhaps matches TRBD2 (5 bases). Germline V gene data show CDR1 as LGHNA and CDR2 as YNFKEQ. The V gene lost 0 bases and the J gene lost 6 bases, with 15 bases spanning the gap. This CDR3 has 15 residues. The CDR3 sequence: CASSQESPTRGEQYF. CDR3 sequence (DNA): TGTGCCAGCAGCCAAGAGTCCCCCACTAGAGGCGAGCAGTACTTC.

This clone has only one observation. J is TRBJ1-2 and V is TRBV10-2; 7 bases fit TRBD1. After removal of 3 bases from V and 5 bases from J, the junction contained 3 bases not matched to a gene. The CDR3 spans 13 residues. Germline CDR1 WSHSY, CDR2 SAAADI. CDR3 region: CASSDDRDYGYTF. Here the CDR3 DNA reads TGCGCCAGCAGTGACGACAGGGATTATGGCTACACCTTC.

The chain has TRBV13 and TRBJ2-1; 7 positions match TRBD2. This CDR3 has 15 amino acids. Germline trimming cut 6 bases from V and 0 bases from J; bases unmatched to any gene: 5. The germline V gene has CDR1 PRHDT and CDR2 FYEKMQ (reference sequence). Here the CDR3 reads CASRGDYDSYNEQFF. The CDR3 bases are TGTGCCAGCAGAGGGGACTACGACTCCTACAATGAGCAGTTCTTC.

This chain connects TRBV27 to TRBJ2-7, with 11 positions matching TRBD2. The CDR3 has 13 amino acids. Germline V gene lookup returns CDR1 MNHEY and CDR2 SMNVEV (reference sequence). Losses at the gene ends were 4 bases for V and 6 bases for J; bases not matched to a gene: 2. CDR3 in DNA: TGTGCCAGCAGTTCAGGACTAGCGGGCGAGCAGTACTTC. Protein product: CASSSGLAGEQYF.

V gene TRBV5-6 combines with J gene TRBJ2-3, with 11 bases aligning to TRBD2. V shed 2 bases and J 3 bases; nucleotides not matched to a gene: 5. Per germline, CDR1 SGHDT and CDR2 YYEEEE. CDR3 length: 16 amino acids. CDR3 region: CASSFQTSGMTDTQYF. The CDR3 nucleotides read TGTGCCAGCAGCTTCCAGACTAGCGGGATGACAGATACGCAGTATTTT.

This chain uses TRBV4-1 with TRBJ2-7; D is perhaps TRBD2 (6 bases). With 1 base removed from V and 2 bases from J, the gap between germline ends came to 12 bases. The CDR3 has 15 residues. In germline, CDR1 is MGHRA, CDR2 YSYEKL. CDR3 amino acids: CASSQVVAEAYEQYF. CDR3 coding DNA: TGCGCCAGCAGCCAAGTGGTAGCGGAGGCCTACGAGCAGTACTTC.

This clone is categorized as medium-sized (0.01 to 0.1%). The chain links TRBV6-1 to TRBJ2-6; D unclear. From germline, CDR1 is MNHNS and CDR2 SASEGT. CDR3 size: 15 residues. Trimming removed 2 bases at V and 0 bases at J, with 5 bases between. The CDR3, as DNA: TGTGCCAGCAGTGAATACTCCTCTGGGGCCAACGTCCTGACTTTC. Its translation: CASSEYSSGANVLTF.

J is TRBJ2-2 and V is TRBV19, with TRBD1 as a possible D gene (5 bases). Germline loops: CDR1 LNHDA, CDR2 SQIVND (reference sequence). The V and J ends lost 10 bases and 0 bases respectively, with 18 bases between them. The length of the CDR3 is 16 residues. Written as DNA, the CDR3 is TGTGCCATTTCGACAGACCCCTATTCGAACACCGGGGAGCTGTTTTTT. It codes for CAISTDPYSNTGELFF.

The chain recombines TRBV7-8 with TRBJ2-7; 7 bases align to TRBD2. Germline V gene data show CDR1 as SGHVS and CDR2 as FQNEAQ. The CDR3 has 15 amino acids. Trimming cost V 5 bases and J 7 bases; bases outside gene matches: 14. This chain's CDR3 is CASSRLGGTGGEQYF. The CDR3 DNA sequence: TGTGCCAGCAGCCGCCTCGGGGGGACGGGCGGGGAGCAGTACTTC.

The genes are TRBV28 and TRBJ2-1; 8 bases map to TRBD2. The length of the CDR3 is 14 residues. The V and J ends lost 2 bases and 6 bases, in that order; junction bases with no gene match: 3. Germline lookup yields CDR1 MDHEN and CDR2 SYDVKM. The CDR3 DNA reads TGTGCCAGCAGTTTAGCGGGAGGTGTCAATGAGCAGTTCTTC. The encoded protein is CASSLAGGVNEQFF.